These 17 T cell receptor beta chains share one sample of origin, sequenced in a study of blood T cell repertoires in COVID-19. TCRdb keeps only in-frame clones here, not all; method: immunoSEQ multiplex PCR. The sample yields over 250,000 clones, over 75% seen once. The sample taken for sequencing was peripheral blood. These receptors originate from a woman in her seventies with COVID-19, enrolled during active disease.

The gene calls are TRBV2 and TRBJ2-1; 10 bases are a match to TRBD2. Germline CDR1 and CDR2: SNHLY and FYNNEI. The CDR3 sequence is 14 residues long. J gave up 6 bases and V 10 bases, and 9 bases lay outside the gene matches. This CDR3 reads CATLPSGSRNEQFF. CDR3 sequence (DNA): TGTGCCACCCTACCTAGCGGGAGTCGCAATGAGCAGTTCTTC.

The genes are TRBV13 and TRBJ2-7; no reliable D call. V was trimmed by 6 bases and J by 5 bases, leaving 23 bases between them. The CDR3 consists of 16 residues. CDR1 is PRHDT and CDR2 is FYEKMQ in the germline V gene (reference sequence). Here the CDR3 reads CASSRPAKSGKHEQYF. CDR3 coding DNA: TGTGCCAGCAGTCGACCGGCGAAGTCGGGTAAGCACGAGCAGTACTTC.

V usage is TRBV30 and J usage is TRBJ2-4; tentative D call: TRBD2 (5 bases). V was trimmed by 5 bases and J by 0 bases, leaving 14 bases between them. This CDR3 comprises 15 residues. CDR1 GTSNPN and CDR2 SVGIG come from the germline V gene (reference sequence). CDR3 bases: TGTGCCTGGGCCCGGGGATCTCTAGCCAAAAACATTCAGTACTTC. This sequence encodes CAWARGSLAKNIQYF.

The chain is built from TRBV30 and TRBJ2-1; 9 bases align to TRBD2. Germline trimming cut 3 bases from V and 5 bases from J; bases unmatched to any gene: 5. This CDR3 has 14 amino acids. Germline lookup yields CDR1 GTSNPN and CDR2 SVGIG (reference sequence). The CDR3 sequence: CAWSPGLAHNEQFF. The CDR3 DNA follows: TGTGCCTGGAGCCCGGGACTAGCCCACAATGAGCAGTTCTTC.

The chain uses TRBV20-1 and TRBJ1-1, with D perhaps matching TRBD1 (5 bases). This CDR3 has 11 amino acids. Germline V gene data show CDR1 as DFQATT and CDR2 as SNEGSKA (reference sequence). Trimming removed 2 bases from V and 9 bases from J, with 10 bases in between. The CDR3 loop reads CSARRSGQAFF. The DNA for the CDR3 is TGCAGTGCTAGAAGGTCAGGGCAAGCTTTCTTT.

The V gene is TRBV5-1, the J gene TRBJ2-1, with 11 nucleotides matching TRBD2. This CDR3 spans 20 amino acids. The trim removed 2 bases at V and 2 bases at J, leaving 15 bases unmatched. Germline V gene data show CDR1 as SGHRS and CDR2 as YFSETQ. The CDR3 here is CASSFSPGTSGIGAYNEQFF. CDR3 nucleotides: TGCGCCAGCAGCTTTTCTCCCGGGACTAGCGGCATTGGGGCCTACAATGAGCAGTTCTTC.

This rearrangement joins TRBV30 to TRBJ2-7; 7 positions match TRBD2. This CDR3 contains 14 residues. J gave up 3 bases and V 0 bases, and 5 bases lay outside the gene matches. Per germline, CDR1 GTSNPN and CDR2 SVGIG (reference sequence). The CDR3 DNA follows: TGTGCCTGGAGTGTCGGGGCGGGAGACTACGAGCAGTACTTC. Translation gives CAWSVGAGDYEQYF.

The chain has TRBV20-1 and TRBJ2-1; TRBD2 might be the D (5 bases). The ends were cut back, 1 base at V and 10 bases at J, with 5 bases in the middle. Germline CDR1 DFQATT, CDR2 SNEGSKA (reference sequence). This CDR3 is built from 10 residues. The CDR3 loop reads CSARAGEQFF. The CDR3 region has the DNA TGCAGTGCTAGAGCGGGAGAGCAGTTCTTC.

The chain recombines TRBV12-3 or TRBV12-4 with TRBJ2-2, with D perhaps TRBD2 (6 bases). This CDR3 has 12 amino acids. Trimming shortened V by 7 bases and J by 13 bases, and 16 bases separated the two germline ends. Here the CDR3 reads CASIEAGFGLFF. Here the CDR3 DNA reads TGTGCCAGCATCGAGGCGGGGTTTGGGCTGTTTTTT.

This chain joins TRBV3-1 (or the pseudogene TRBV3-2) and TRBJ1-2; D is unclear. The CDR3 runs 15 residues. Germline V gene lookup returns CDR1 LGHDT and CDR2 YNNKEL (reference sequence). Trimming cost V 3 bases and J 1 base, with 12 bases left between them. The chain's CDR3 is CASSQGPLDNYGYTF. CDR3 coding DNA: TGTGCCAGCAGCCAGGGCCCCTTGGATAACTATGGCTACACCTTC.

The chain links TRBV13 to TRBJ2-7, with unresolved D. The CDR3 totals 13 residues. The V and J ends lost 5 bases and 1 base respectively, with 9 bases between them. Germline CDR1 and CDR2: PRHDT and FYEKMQ (reference sequence). The CDR3 DNA reads as TGTGCCAGCAGCCTTAGCTCTTCCTACGAGCAGTACTTC. This encodes CASSLSSSYEQYF.

This clone came up once. This chain joins TRBV29-1 and TRBJ2-1, with TRBD1 as a possible D gene (6 bases). The V gene lost 4 bases and the J gene lost 11 bases, with 15 bases spanning the gap. The CDR3 is 12 amino acids. CDR1 is SQVTM and CDR2 is ANQGSEA in the germline V gene. CDR3 sequence (DNA): TGCAGCGTTGTTTTACAGGGAGAAAAGCAGTTCTTC. This sequence encodes CSVVLQGEKQFF.

The genes are TRBV9 and TRBJ2-2, with 9 bases fitting TRBD1. Germline assignment: CDR1 SGDLS and CDR2 YYNGEE. The CDR3 consists of 16 residues. The junction had 10 bases not matched to a gene; V was cut back by 4 bases and J by 6 bases. CDR3 region: CASSPQGAMTPGELFF. CDR3 nucleotide sequence: TGTGCCAGCAGCCCACAGGGGGCGATGACCCCCGGGGAGCTGTTTTTT.

This chain connects TRBV5-1 to TRBJ2-1; the match to TRBD2 covers 11 bases. The CDR3 runs 15 residues. The germline V gene has CDR1 SGHRS and CDR2 YFSETQ. V was pared by 3 bases and J by 9 bases, with 8 bases of the junction left unmatched. CDR3 sequence (DNA): TGCGCCAGCAGCTACACTAGCGGGAGAACCGGTGAGCAGTTCTTC. It codes for CASSYTSGRTGEQFF.

In its sample, this clone was seen many times. J is TRBJ2-1 and V is TRBV6-5; TRBD2 might be the D (5 bases). The CDR3 is 12 residues long. Trimming took off 4 bases at V and 7 bases at J, with 8 bases between the two ends. Germline V CDR1 and CDR2: MNHEY, SVGAGI. The CDR3: CASSSGLNEQFF. As DNA, the CDR3 is TGTGCCAGCAGTTCGGGGTTGAATGAGCAGTTCTTC.

The rearrangement joins TRBV11-3 to TRBJ2-3; D is uncertain. V dropped 5 bases and J dropped 0 bases, with 12 bases sitting between them. The CDR3 covers 15 residues. In germline, CDR1 is SGHNT, CDR2 YENEEA. CDR3 DNA: TGTGCCAGCAGCCCTCGATTTACAAGCACAGATACGCAGTATTTT. Encoded protein: CASSPRFTSTDTQYF.

The chain recombines TRBV5-1 with TRBJ2-3, with 11 bases that match TRBD2. CDR1 and CDR2 (germline): SGHRS, YFSETQ. V lost 6 bases and J lost 3; bases outside the gene matches: 3. The CDR3 covers 14 residues. The CDR3 reads CASTRLAGTDTQYF. Written as DNA, the CDR3 is TGCGCCAGCACCAGACTAGCGGGAACAGATACGCAGTATTTT. The variable domain in full, completed from reference TRBV5-1 and TRBJ2-3, reads KAGVTQTPRYLIKTRGQQVTLSCSPISGHRSVSWYQQTPGQGLQFLFEYFSETQRNKGNFPGRFSGRQFSNSRSEMNVSTLELGDSALYLCASTRLAGTDTQYFGPGTRLTVL.